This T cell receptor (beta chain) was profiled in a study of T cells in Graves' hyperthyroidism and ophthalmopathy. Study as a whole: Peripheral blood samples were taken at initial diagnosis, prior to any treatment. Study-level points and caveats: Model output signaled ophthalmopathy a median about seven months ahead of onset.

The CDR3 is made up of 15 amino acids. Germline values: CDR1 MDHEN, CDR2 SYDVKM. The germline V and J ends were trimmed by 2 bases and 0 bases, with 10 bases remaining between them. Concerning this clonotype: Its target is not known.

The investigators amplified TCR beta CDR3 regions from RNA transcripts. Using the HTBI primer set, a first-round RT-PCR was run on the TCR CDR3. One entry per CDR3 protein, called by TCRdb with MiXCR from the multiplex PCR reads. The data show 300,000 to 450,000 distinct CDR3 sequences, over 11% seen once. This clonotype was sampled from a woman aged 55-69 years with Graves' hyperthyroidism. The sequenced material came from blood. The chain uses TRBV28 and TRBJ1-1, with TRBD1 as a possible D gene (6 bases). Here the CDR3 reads CASSLPQGMNTEAFF. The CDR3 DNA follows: TGTGCCAGCAGTTTACCCCAGGGGATGAACACTGAAGCTTTCTTT.